This entry concerns a single T cell receptor (beta chain). Its antigen is still unknown. The data stem from a study of cytomegalovirus exposure and HLA in healthy donors. General observations from the study: The classifier, whose performance was assessed in both the original and validation cohorts, reportedly diagnosed cytomegalovirus status with high specificity and sensitivity. Despite most TCR sequences being rare, some public TCRs occurred in many donors.

The CDR3 covers 13 residues. Germline V gene lookup returns CDR1 LNHNV and CDR2 YYDKDF (reference sequence). Trimming took 1 base from V and 8 from J, leaving 8 bases between them. The data were produced by immunoSEQ multiplex PCR, yet TCRdb's version contains in-frame clones alone and is incomplete. The top ten clones hold about 2% of a sample with about 200,000 clones, around 87% of them seen once. The sequencing input was PBMCs. The chain has TRBV15 and TRBJ1-4, with unresolved D. The origin of this receptor is a woman aged 18-29 years in good health and CMV-seropositive. CDR3 in DNA: TGTGCCACCAGCAGAGGGCTGTACGAAAAACTGTTTTTT. Translating it yields CATSRGLYEKLFF. Supplemented by reference TRBV15 and TRBJ1-4, the full variable domain reads DAMVIQNPRYQVTQFGKPVTLSCSQTLNHNVMYWYQQKSSQAPKLLFHYYDKDFNNEADTPDNFQSRRPNTSFCFLDIRSPGLGDTAMYLCATSRGLYEKLFFGSGTQLSVL.